Listed below are T cell receptor beta chains from one sample, sequenced in a study of PD-L1 blockade in urothelial cancer. TCRdb keeps only in-frame clones here, not all; method: immunoSEQ multiplex PCR. The sample shows under 35,000 clones, around 90% of them seen only once. Sample: PBMCs, taken around atezolizumab (anti-PD-L1) treatment. The receptor source for this set is a man in his fifties with urothelial cancer. Each CDR3 is given with its conserved first and last residue. D genes are given only for firm matches. The size field is filled for only some rows; it gives once, few, many or a size class.

d_call	v_call	j_call	clone_size	cdr3_nt	cdr3_aa
-	TRBV5-4	TRBJ1-2	-	TGTGCCAGCAGCTTGGCACGCCGACAGGAGCCGAGGCTCAATGGCTACACCTTC	CASSLARRQEPRLNGYTF
-	TRBV27	TRBJ2-2	-	TGTGCCAGCAGTTTATCCCTCGGTACGAACACCGGGGAGCTGTTTTTT	CASSLSLGTNTGELFF
TRBD1	TRBV4-3	TRBJ2-4	once	TGCGCCAGCAGCCAAGATAGGACAGGCAAAAACATTCAGTACTTC	CASSQDRTGKNIQYF
TRBD2	TRBV5-4	TRBJ2-1	-	TGTGCCAGCTTCGCTAGCGGGAGGGCCAATGAGCAGTTCTTC	CASFASGRANEQFF
-	TRBV6-5	TRBJ1-3	-	TGTGCCAGCAGTTACTCGGAGAAAAACACCATATATTTT	CASSYSEKNTIYF
-	TRBV14	TRBJ1-1	-	TGTGCCAGCAGACTAAGAGGGACAATAGACACTGAAGCTTTCTTT	CASRLRGTIDTEAFF
-	TRBV11-3	TRBJ1-1	-	TGTGCCAGCAGCTCGAACAGGGAGAACACTGAAGCTTTCTTT	CASSSNRENTEAFF
-	TRBV18	TRBJ2-5	-	TGTGCCAGCTCGGCCCAGGCGGGAGAGACCCAGTACTTC	CASSAQAGETQYF
TRBD1	TRBV5-8	TRBJ2-1	-	TGTGCCAGCAGCTTGGGGGGACAGGGGAGCAATGAGCAGTTCTTC	CASSLGGQGSNEQFF
-	TRBV11-2	TRBJ2-5	-	TGTGCCAGCAGCTTAGGGGGGCGAGAGACCCAGTACTTC	CASSLGGRETQYF
-	TRBV28	TRBJ1-5	-	TGTGCCAGCAGTTTATCTCAGGGAGGTCAGCCCCAGCATTTT	CASSLSQGGQPQHF
-	TRBV18	TRBJ2-2	-	TGTGCCAGCTCATCCTGGGGGCAGAACACCGGGGAGCTGTTTTTT	CASSSWGQNTGELFF
-	TRBV7-9	TRBJ2-7	-	TGTGCCAGCAGCTTAGTGCAAGGGGGGGCCCACGAGCAGTACTTC	CASSLVQGGAHEQYF
-	TRBV10-3	TRBJ1-6	-	TGTGCCATCAGTGGTTCAGGGACTACCTATAATTCACCCCTCCACTTT	CAISGSGTTYNSPLHF
TRBD1	TRBV5-6	TRBJ1-2	-	TGTGCCAGCAGCTTTGGAACAGGGGGTCATACTAACTATGGCTACACCTTC	CASSFGTGGHTNYGYTF
-	TRBV6-5	TRBJ1-6	few	TGTGCCAGCAACATACAGATCTCCTATAATTCACCCCTCCACTTT	CASNIQISYNSPLHF
TRBD2	TRBV6-1	TRBJ2-7	-	TGTGCCAGCAGGGGGGGGTCGAGCTACGAGCAGTACTTC	CASRGGSSYEQYF
TRBD1	TRBV9	TRBJ1-2	-	TGTGCCAGCAGCGCGGACAGGGCCGGTGGCTACACCTTC	CASSADRAGGYTF
TRBD1	TRBV18	TRBJ1-6	-	TGTGCCAGCTCGCTGGACAGGAAGAATTCACCCCTCCACTTT	CASSLDRKNSPLHF
-	TRBV27	TRBJ2-7	-	TGTGCCAGCAGTTTATCGGTCAGGCCCCCGACGTACTTC	CASSLSVRPPTYF
-	TRBV27	TRBJ1-2	-	TGTGCCAGCAGTTCGGGGGTTGGCTACGCCTTC	CASSSGVGYAF
TRBD1	TRBV7-9	TRBJ2-7	-	TGTGCCAGCAGCTCGCTGGACAGGGTCCCCTACGAGCAGTACTTC	CASSSLDRVPYEQYF
-	TRBV6-1	TRBJ1-2	few	TGTGCCAGCAGTGAAACCCAGGTTCGTGGCTACACCTTC	CASSETQVRGYTF
TRBD1	TRBV14	TRBJ1-4	-	TGTGCCAGCAGCGCCCGACAGGGAAAAGAAAAACTGTTTTTT	CASSARQGKEKLFF
-	TRBV19	TRBJ2-3	-	TGTGCCAGTAGTATCGAGGGTGCGACAGATACGCAGTATTTT	CASSIEGATDTQYF
-	TRBV12-1	TRBJ1-5	once	TGTGCCAGCAGATTTAAACACAGGGAGCCCAATCAGCCCCAGCATTTT	CASRFKHREPNQPQHF
TRBD1	TRBV5-4	TRBJ1-1	-	TGTGCCAGCAGCGGACGCGGACAGGGGACCCACACTGAAGCTTTCTTT	CASSGRGQGTHTEAFF
-	TRBV11-2	TRBJ2-1	-	TGTGCCAGCAGCTTAGGGCAACTACCACGGACTTCTCGAGAGCAGTTCTTC	CASSLGQLPRTSREQFF
TRBD1	TRBV10-1	TRBJ1-6	few	TGCGCCAGCAGTGAGTGGACAGGGACGAATTCACCCCTCCACTTT	CASSEWTGTNSPLHF
-	TRBV10-3	TRBJ2-1	-	TGTGCCATCAGTCAGGGTAACTCCTACAATGAGCAGTTCTTC	CAISQGNSYNEQFF
-	TRBV4-3	TRBJ1-3	once	TGCGCCAGCAGTTGGAGCTCTGGAAACACCATATATTTT	CASSWSSGNTIYF
TRBD1	TRBV25-1	TRBJ1-2	-	TGTGCCAGCAGTGGCCAGGGGCAGGGGGACTTC	CASSGQGQGDF
-	TRBV12-1	TRBJ2-5	-	TGTGCCAGCAGCTTTAGCGGGGGGGCCCAAGAGACCCAGTACTTC	CASSFSGGAQETQYF
TRBD1	TRBV4-1	TRBJ2-3	-	TGCGCCAGCAGCCAAGGGACAGGGTTCTCAGGCACAGATACGCAGTATTTT	CASSQGTGFSGTDTQYF
-	TRBV28	TRBJ1-5	few	TGTGCCAGCAGTTTACAAGGGGTCAATCAGCCCCAGCATTTT	CASSLQGVNQPQHF
TRBD1	TRBV27	TRBJ2-1	-	TGTGCCAGCAGTTTAGGGATTTGGGGGACAGGGCCTCTGGAGCAGTTCTTC	CASSLGIWGTGPLEQFF
TRBD2	TRBV5-1	TRBJ2-1	-	TGCGCCAGCTTCCCCGGGACTAGCGGCCACAATGAGCAGTTCTTC	CASFPGTSGHNEQFF
TRBD1	TRBV18	TRBJ1-5	-	TGTGCCAGCTCACCTGGCGACAGGGGGATTTATAGCAATCAGCCCCAGCATTTT	CASSPGDRGIYSNQPQHF
TRBD2	TRBV11-2	TRBJ2-7	few	TGTGCCAGCAGCTTAGTGTCTAGCGGTGAGCAGTACTTC	CASSLVSSGEQYF
-	TRBV11-2	TRBJ1-1	once	TGTGCCAGCAGCCCGGACAGAAAAAGGAACACTGAAGCTTTCTTT	CASSPDRKRNTEAFF
-	TRBV10-3	TRBJ1-2	medium-sized	TGTGCCATTCCCGGGGGGTACGATGGCTACACCTTC	CAIPGGYDGYTF
-	TRBV10-3	TRBJ1-3	-	TGTGCCATCACGTCCCGGGGGGACACTGGAAACACCATATATTTT	CAITSRGDTGNTIYF
TRBD2	TRBV18	TRBJ2-7	-	TGTGCCAGCTCACACTCTAGCGGGGGCCTCTCCTACGAGCAGTACTTC	CASSHSSGGLSYEQYF
TRBD2	TRBV27	TRBJ2-3	-	TGTGCCAGCAGCACACTAGCGGGGGCAATCGGAGATACGCAGTATTTT	CASSTLAGAIGDTQYF
TRBD1	TRBV28	TRBJ1-5	-	TGTGCCAGCAGCTTCAGGGGGCGAGGCAATCAGCCCCAGCATTTT	CASSFRGRGNQPQHF
-	TRBV9	TRBJ2-7	-	TGTGCCAGCAGCCCGAACTTCTACGAGCAGTACTTC	CASSPNFYEQYF
TRBD1	TRBV6-1	TRBJ1-3	-	TGTGCCACCGGGCCGGGCAGGGGGCTGGGAAACACCATATATTTT	CATGPGRGLGNTIYF
TRBD1	TRBV5-1	TRBJ1-1	-	TGCGCCAGCAGCTTCCGGCAGGGGGCGGACACTGAAGCTTTCTTT	CASSFRQGADTEAFF
TRBD1	TRBV4-1	TRBJ2-7	-	TGCGCCAGCAGCCAAGGGACAGGGGGGCGCTCCTACGAGCAGTACTTC	CASSQGTGGRSYEQYF
TRBD1	TRBV7-6	TRBJ1-1	-	TGTGCCAGCAGCTTAGCGGCCCCGACAGGGTCGATCATCATGAACACTGAAGCTTTCTTT	CASSLAAPTGSIIMNTEAFF
TRBD1	TRBV7-2	TRBJ1-2	-	TGTGCCAGCAGCTTAGAGACAGGGGGTTCTGGCTACACCTTC	CASSLETGGSGYTF
-	TRBV6-5	TRBJ2-2	-	TGTGCCAGCAGACCCTCACTAGAAACCGGGGAGCTGTTTTTT	CASRPSLETGELFF
-	TRBV27	TRBJ1-5	-	TGTGCCAGCAGTTCGGGCAGGGGTAATCAGCCCCAGCATTTT	CASSSGRGNQPQHF
TRBD1	TRBV9	TRBJ1-2	-	TGTGCCAGCAGCGTAAGCTCAGGGGGGTATGGCTACACCTTC	CASSVSSGGYGYTF
-	TRBV29-1	TRBJ2-2	-	TGCAGCGCCGGAGGGACTCCCGGCGGGGAGCTGTTTTTT	CSAGGTPGGELFF
-	TRBV5-4	TRBJ1-2	few	TGTGCCAGCAGCCCTGCGACAAGGTTTTATGGCTACACCTTC	CASSPATRFYGYTF
-	TRBV29-1	TRBJ1-1	-	TGCAGCGTTGATCCAGGGGCTCCCATCAACACTGAAGCTTTCTTT	CSVDPGAPINTEAFF
TRBD2	TRBV10-3	TRBJ2-1	-	TGTGCCACGGGGGGACTAGTAGTTGGTTTAAATAACAATGAGCAGTTCTTC	CATGGLVVGLNNNEQFF
TRBD2	TRBV15	TRBJ2-1	once	TGTGCCACCAGCGAAACTGCCCCTCAGCGGGGGGCCTCCTACAATGAGCAGTTCTTC	CATSETAPQRGASYNEQFF
-	TRBV18	TRBJ2-7	-	TGTGCCAGCTCACTCGGGACTGGCTCTCCCTACGAGCAGTACTTC	CASSLGTGSPYEQYF